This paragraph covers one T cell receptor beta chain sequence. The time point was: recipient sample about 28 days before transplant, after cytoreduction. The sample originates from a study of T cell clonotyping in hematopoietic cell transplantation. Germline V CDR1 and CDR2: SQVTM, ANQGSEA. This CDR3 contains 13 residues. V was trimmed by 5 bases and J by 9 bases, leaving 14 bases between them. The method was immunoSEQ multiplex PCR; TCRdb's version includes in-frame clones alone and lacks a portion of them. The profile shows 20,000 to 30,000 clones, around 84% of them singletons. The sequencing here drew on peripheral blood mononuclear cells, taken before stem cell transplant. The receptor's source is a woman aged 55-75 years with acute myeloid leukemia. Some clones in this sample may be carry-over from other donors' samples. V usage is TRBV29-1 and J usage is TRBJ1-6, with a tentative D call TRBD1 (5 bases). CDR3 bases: TGCAGCGTTCGGGGACCAGCTGGTTCACCCCTCCACTTT. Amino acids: CSVRGPAGSPLHF. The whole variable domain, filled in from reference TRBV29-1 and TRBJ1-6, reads SAVISQKPSRDICQRGTSLTIQCQVDSQVTMMFWYRQQPGQSLTLIATANQGSEATYESGFVIDKFPISRPNLTFSTLTVSNMSPEDSSIYLCSVRGPAGSPLHFGNGTRLTVT.